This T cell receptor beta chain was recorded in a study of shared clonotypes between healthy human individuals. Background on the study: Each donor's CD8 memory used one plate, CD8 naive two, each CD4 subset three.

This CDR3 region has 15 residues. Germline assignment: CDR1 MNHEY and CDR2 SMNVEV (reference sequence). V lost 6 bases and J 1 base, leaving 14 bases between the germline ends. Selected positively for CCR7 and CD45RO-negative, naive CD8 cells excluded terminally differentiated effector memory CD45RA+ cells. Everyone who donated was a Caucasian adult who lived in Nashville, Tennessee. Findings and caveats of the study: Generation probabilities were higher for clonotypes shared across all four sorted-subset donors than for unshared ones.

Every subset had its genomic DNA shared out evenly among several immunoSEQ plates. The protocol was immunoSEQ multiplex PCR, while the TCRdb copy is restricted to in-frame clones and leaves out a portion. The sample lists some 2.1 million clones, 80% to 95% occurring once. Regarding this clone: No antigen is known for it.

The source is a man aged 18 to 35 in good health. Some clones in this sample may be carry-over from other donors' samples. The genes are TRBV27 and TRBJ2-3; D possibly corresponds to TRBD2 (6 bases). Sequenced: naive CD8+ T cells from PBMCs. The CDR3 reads CASRVSGARTDTQYF. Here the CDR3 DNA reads TGTGCCAGCAGGGTTAGCGGAGCCCGCACAGATACGCAGTATTTT.